Listed here are 6 T cell receptor beta chains from one sample, sequenced in a study of cytomegalovirus exposure and HLA in healthy donors (dated by TCRdb to about 2017). Libraries were prepared through the immunoSEQ multiplex PCR assay. For the multiplex PCR, a mixture combining 60 forward primers for TCR Vbeta segments and 13 reverse primers for TCR Jbeta segments was used. The source is immuneACCESS, and TCRdb retained only in-frame sequences with V and J called. Part of the clones is not carried over; for the studies checked, unresolved V genes explain less than half of this, and the remainder is unexplained. This sample has 150,000 to 200,000 clones in its table, and around 74% of those were observed once. Jointly, the top ten make up roughly 1.9% of the sample. The sample taken for sequencing was PBMCs. These receptors originate from a female donor in good health and CMV-seronegative.

The gene calls are TRBV7-3 and TRBJ2-1; D unresolved. Between the trimmed V and J ends, which lost 2 bases and 2 bases, there was a span of 10 bases. Germline CDR1 and CDR2: SGHTA and FQGTGA. CDR3 length: 15 amino acids. CDR3 amino acids: CASSLVRLTYNEQFF. In DNA form, the CDR3 reads TGTGCCAGCAGCTTAGTTCGGTTAACCTACAATGAGCAGTTCTTC.

The chain is built from TRBV7-9 and TRBJ2-3; weak D call: TRBD1 (5 bases). Germline assignment: CDR1 SEHNR and CDR2 FQNEAQ (reference sequence). Trimming removed 3 bases from V and 8 bases from J, with 15 bases in between. This CDR3 is built from 14 residues. DNA of the CDR3: TGTGCCAGCAGCTTCACAGACAGAACCTCTACGCAGTATTTT. Translated, it gives CASSFTDRTSTQYF.

V usage is TRBV19 and J usage is TRBJ1-1; 8 nucleotides match TRBD1. V dropped 6 bases and J dropped 3; count of bases not matched to a gene: 6. Germline CDR1 reads LNHDA; CDR2 reads SQIVND (reference sequence). The CDR3 consists of 14 residues. The chain's CDR3 is CASSRHRGDTEAFF. The CDR3 region has the DNA TGTGCCAGTAGCCGTCACAGGGGGGACACTGAAGCTTTCTTT.

Worth noting for this clone: An end of the junction differs from the germline gene, which may be a read error. This chain joins TRBV7-9 and TRBJ2-7, with 10 bases that match TRBD1. From germline, CDR1 is SEHNR and CDR2 FQNEAQ (reference sequence). There are 15 residues in the CDR3. DNA of the CDR3: TGTTCCAGCAGTCCCGGGACAGGGGAGGTCTACGAGCAGTACTTC. Translation: CSSSPGTGEVYEQYF.

J is TRBJ2-7 and V is TRBV13; a possible D gene is TRBD1 (5 bases). V lost 5 bases and J 0 bases, leaving 17 bases between the germline ends. Germline V lookup: CDR1 PRHDT, CDR2 FYEKMQ (reference sequence). This CDR3 is 16 amino acids long. This CDR3 is CASSPFGGASSYEQYF. The CDR3, as DNA: TGTGCCAGCAGCCCCTTCGGTGGGGCTAGCTCCTACGAGCAGTACTTC.

CDR3 amino acids: CASSEAGGVKKQYF. In DNA form, the CDR3 reads TGTGCCAGCAGCGAAGCGGGAGGAGTTAAGAAGCAGTACTTC. The chain has TRBV7-3 and TRBJ2-5; TRBD2 agrees at 9 bases. This CDR3 has 14 residues. Germline loops: CDR1 SGHTA, CDR2 FQGTGA. The trim removed 5 bases at V and 11 bases at J, leaving 12 bases unmatched.